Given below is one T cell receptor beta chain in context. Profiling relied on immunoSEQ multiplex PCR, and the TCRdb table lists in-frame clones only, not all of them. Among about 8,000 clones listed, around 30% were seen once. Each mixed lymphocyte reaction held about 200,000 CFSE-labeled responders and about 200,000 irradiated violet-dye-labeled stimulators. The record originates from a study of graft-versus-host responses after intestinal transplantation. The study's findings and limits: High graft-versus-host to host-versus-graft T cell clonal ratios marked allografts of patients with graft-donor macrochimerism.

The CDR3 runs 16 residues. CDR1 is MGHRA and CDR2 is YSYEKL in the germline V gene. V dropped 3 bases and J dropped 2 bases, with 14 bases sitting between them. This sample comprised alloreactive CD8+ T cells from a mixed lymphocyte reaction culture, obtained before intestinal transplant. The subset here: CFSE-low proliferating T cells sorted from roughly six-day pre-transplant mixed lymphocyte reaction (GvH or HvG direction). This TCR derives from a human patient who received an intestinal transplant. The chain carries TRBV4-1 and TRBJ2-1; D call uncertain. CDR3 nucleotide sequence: TGCGCCAGCAGCCATCCCGGAGTCCTAACCTACAATGAGCAGTTCTTC. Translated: CASSHPGVLTYNEQFF.